Given below is one T cell receptor beta chain in context. Its antigen target is currently unknown. No base quality information exists; no much larger clone differs at one position. V has 0 bases trimmed and J has 10 bases trimmed; junction bases matching no gene number 2. The CDR3 spans 13 residues, from the cysteine through the phenylalanine. The read is trimmed to its CDR3 DNA, 39 bases read in frame from base 1. CDR1 SGHDN and CDR2 FVKESK are derived from the germline V gene. The sample comes from a study of blood T cell repertoires in COVID-19 (dated by TCRdb to 2020 to 2021). About the study as a whole: Collaborator samples came from the United States, Italy and Spain and covered acute and convalescent phases of COVID-19. The repertoires were released in a freely available public database intended as a resource for research on the immune response to SARS-CoV-2. The prospective study material was composed of cDNA or gDNA derived from T cells, B-cell-depleted T cells, or PBMCs. Sample metadata almost always included a de-identified subject ID, COVID-19 status, age in years and sex. Where available, HLA class I and class II types were taken from metadata supplied by the sample provider and were not determined by assay-based typing. Subjects who had been exposed to COVID-19, were actively infected with it, or had recovered from it provided the deeply sampled blood TCRbeta repertoires that made up the dataset. The samples were drawn from two sources: the first 160 participants of the ongoing ImmuneRACE study, and over 950 subjects contributed by 6 global collaborators. The paper as a whole reports these results and caveats: Clinical and demographic metadata were provided uncurated, with the amount varying by source and participant.

TCRbeta CDR3 regions were amplified from genomic DNA using the immunoSEQ Assay, a bias-controlled multiplex PCR. In the paper's pipeline: The number of nucleated cells in each sample was estimated by amplification of reference gene primers within the assay. Sequence reads were collapsed and filtered to measure the absolute abundance of every unique TCRbeta CDR3 rearrangement. For each sample, productive Simpson clonality was calculated as the square root of Simpson's diversity index over productive rearrangements. TCRdb carries this immuneACCESS record with in-frame sequences only. Its versions omit some clonotypes, under half of them owing to an unresolved V gene in the studies checked, with the rest unexplained. The V and J calls and clone size are taken from that table; D and trimming were inferred from the DNA. The sample data list about 190,000 clones, and about 88% of these were observed just once. The ten largest clonotypes hold 1.1% of the sample.

The collaborating institutions used their own protocols to collect whole blood in K2EDTA tubes. Collaborator samples were shipped for TCRbeta analysis as frozen whole blood, isolated PBMCs, or DNA extracted from either sample type. Source material: peripheral blood. The sequence joins TRBV14 to TRBJ1-4, with 7 junctional bases fitting TRBD1. The origin of this receptor is a man aged 30 to 45 with acute or convalescent COVID-19. The DNA is as follows: TGTGCCAGCAGCCAAGACAACAGGGGAAAACTGTTTTTT. Translation gives CASSQDNRGKLFF.